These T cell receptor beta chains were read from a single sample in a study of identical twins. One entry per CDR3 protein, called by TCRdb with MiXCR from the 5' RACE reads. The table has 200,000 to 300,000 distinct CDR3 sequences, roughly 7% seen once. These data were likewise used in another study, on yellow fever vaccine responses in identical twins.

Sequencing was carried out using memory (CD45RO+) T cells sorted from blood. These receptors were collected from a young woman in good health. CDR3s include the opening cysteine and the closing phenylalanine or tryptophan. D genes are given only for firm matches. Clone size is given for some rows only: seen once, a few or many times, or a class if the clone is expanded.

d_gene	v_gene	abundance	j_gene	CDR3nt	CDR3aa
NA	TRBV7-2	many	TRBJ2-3	TGTGCCAGCAGCTTGGGGTGGGGCACAGATACGCAGTATTTT	CASSLGWGTDTQYF
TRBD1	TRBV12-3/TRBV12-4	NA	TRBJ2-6	TGTGCCAGCAGTTTAGAGGGGACAGAGCCTTTTGGGGCCAACGTCCTGACTTTC	CASSLEGTEPFGANVLTF
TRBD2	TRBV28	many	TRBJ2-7	TGTGCCAGCAGGACCCTGGCGGGAGGGTCCCGAGAGCAGTACTTC	CASRTLAGGSREQYF
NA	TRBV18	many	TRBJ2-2	TGTGCCAGCTCACCGATAGCACAGTACACCGGGGAGCTGTTTTTT	CASSPIAQYTGELFF
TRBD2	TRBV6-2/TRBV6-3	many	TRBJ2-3	TGTGCCAGCAGCTTTAGCGGGAGGAGAGATACGCAGTATTTT	CASSFSGRRDTQYF
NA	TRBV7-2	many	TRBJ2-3	TGTGCCAGCAGCTTAGCGCAGAACAGAGTCACAGATACGCAGTATTTT	CASSLAQNRVTDTQYF
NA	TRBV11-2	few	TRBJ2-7	TGTGCCAGCAGCTTAGGTCTTAGCTCCTACGAGCAGTACTTC	CASSLGLSSYEQYF
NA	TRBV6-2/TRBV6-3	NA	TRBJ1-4	TGTGCCAGCAGTTACTCGGCCTGGGGTCCCCGAGAAAAACTGTTTTTT	CASSYSAWGPREKLFF
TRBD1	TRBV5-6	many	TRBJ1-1	TGTGCCAGCAGCTTGCTCATGTCAGGGGGGAGTACTGAAGCTTTCTTT	CASSLLMSGGSTEAFF
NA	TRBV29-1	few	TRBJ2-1	TGCAGCGTTGAAGCCTCGGCCAGGGAGCAGTTCTTC	CSVEASAREQFF
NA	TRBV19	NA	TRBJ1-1	TGTGCCAGTAGTATACGACTGATAGCTTTCTTT	CASSIRLIAFF
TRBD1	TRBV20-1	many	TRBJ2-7	TGCAGTGCTAAAGGGGACAGGGAGGCCGAGCAGTACTTC	CSAKGDREAEQYF
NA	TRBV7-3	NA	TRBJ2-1	TGTGCCAGCAGCCCCCAGGGGAGCGATGAGCAGTTCTTC	CASSPQGSDEQFF
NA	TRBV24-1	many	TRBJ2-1	TGTGCCACCAGTGATTTGCGGCAGCCGAATGAGCAGTTCTTC	CATSDLRQPNEQFF
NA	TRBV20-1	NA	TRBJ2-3	TGCAGTGCTCAATTGCGCACAGATACGCAGTATTTT	CSAQLRTDTQYF
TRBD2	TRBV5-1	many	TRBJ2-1	TGCGCCAGCAGTCCCGGGACTAGCGGGAGAAATGAGCAGTTCTTC	CASSPGTSGRNEQFF
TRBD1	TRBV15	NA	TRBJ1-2	TGTGCCACCAGCAGAGCCGGGACAGGGTTTCTTGGCTACACCTTC	CATSRAGTGFLGYTF
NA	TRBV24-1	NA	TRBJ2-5	TGTGCCACCAGTGCACCAGGGGCAGGAGGGACCCAGTACTTC	CATSAPGAGGTQYF
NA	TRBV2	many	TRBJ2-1	TGTGCCAGCAGAAAGGACCTAAGCTCCTACAATGAGCAGTTCTTC	CASRKDLSSYNEQFF
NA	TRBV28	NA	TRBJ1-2	TGTGCCAGCAGCTCATCTCTTGGCTACACCTTC	CASSSSLGYTF
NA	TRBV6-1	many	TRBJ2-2	TGTGCCAGCAGTGTGGCCAACACCGGGGAGCTGTTTTTT	CASSVANTGELFF
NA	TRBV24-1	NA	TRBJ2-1	TGTGCCACCAGTGGTCTGGACGAGCAGTTCTTC	CATSGLDEQFF
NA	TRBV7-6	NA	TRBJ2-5	TGTGCCAGCAGCTTAGGGGGAGGAGGGATTGGAGAGACCCAGTACTTC	CASSLGGGGIGETQYF
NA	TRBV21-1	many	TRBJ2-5	TGTGCCAGCAGCGAAGCGGCCCAAGAGACCCAGTACTTC	CASSEAAQETQYF
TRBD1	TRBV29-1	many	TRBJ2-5	TGCAGCGTTGGGGACAGGGTCTGGGCTAACCAAGAGACCCAGTACTTC	CSVGDRVWANQETQYF
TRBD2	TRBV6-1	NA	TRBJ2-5	TGTGCCAGCAGCCGAGGACGGGAGGGTTGGACCCAGTACTTC	CASSRGREGWTQYF
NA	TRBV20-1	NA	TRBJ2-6	TGCAGTGCCAGGGTGAACCGGTATCACTCTGGGGCCAACGTCCTGACTTTC	CSARVNRYHSGANVLTF
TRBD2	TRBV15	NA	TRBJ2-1	TGTGCCACCAGCAGCCAGCGGGGGCCGTACAATGAGCAGTTCTTC	CATSSQRGPYNEQFF
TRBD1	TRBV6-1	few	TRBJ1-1	TGTGCCAGCACCATGGACAGGTTGAACACTGAAGCTTTCTTT	CASTMDRLNTEAFF
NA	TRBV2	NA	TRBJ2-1	TGTGCCAGCAGTGAGCGCAGGGTTAAGTTCTTC	CASSERRVKFF
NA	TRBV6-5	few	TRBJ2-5	TGTGCCAGCAGTTACTATAATGAGGTGGAGACCCAGTACTTC	CASSYYNEVETQYF
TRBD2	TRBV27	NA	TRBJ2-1	TGTGCCAGCACCCCGGGACTAGCGGGAGGTAAAGAGCAGTTCTTC	CASTPGLAGGKEQFF
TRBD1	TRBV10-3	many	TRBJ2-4	TGTGCCATCAGCGGGACAGGGGGCCTCGGGGCCAAAAACATTCAGTACTTC	CAISGTGGLGAKNIQYF
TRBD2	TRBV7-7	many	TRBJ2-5	TGTGCCAGCAGCCAAATTAGCGGGTCGCAAGAGACCCAGTACTTC	CASSQISGSQETQYF
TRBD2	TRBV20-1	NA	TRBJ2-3	TGCAGTGCCCCAAAGGGACTAAGCACAGATACGCAGTATTTT	CSAPKGLSTDTQYF
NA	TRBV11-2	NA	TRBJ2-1	TGTGCCAGCAGCTCAAACTCCAATGAGCAGTTCTTC	CASSSNSNEQFF
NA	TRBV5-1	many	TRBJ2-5	TGCGCCAGCAGCTTGGTCGGTTCGCTTCAAGAGACCCAGTACTTC	CASSLVGSLQETQYF
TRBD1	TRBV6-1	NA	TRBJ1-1	TGTGCCAGCAGTAAACAGGGGGCCGGCCTGAACACTGAAGCTTTCTTT	CASSKQGAGLNTEAFF
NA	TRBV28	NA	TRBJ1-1	TGTGCCAGCAGTCGCCCATTGAACACTGAAGCTTTCTTT	CASSRPLNTEAFF
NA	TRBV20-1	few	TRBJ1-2	TGCAGTGCTCGCACAGTCTTAGCTAACTATGGCTACACCTTC	CSARTVLANYGYTF
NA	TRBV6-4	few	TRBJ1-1	TGTGCCAGCAAGGTAGACGGGAACACTGAAGCTTTCTTT	CASKVDGNTEAFF
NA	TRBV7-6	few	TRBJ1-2	TGTGCCAGCAGCCCCGGAATTGACGGTCGTGGCTACACCTTC	CASSPGIDGRGYTF
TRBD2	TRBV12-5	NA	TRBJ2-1	TGTGCTAGTGGTTTTGGAAGCGGGATAAAGCAGTTCTTC	CASGFGSGIKQFF
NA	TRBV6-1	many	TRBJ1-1	TGTGCCAGCAGCAAGGGGGTGTTCACTGAAGCTTTCTTT	CASSKGVFTEAFF
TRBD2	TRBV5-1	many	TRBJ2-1	TGCGCCAGCAGCTTCGGACTAGCGGGAGTCAATGAGCAGTTCTTC	CASSFGLAGVNEQFF
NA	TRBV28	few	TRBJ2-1	TGTGCCAGCAGTTTCCCCAATGAGCAGTTCTTC	CASSFPNEQFF
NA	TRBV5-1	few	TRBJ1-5	TGCGCCAGCAGCTTGGCCCCGGGGGGTAGCAATCAGCCCCAGCATTTT	CASSLAPGGSNQPQHF